Each of the 10 T cell receptor beta chains below was sequenced from the same sample in a study of neurological immune-mediated disorders. TCRdb analysed the 5' RACE reads with MiXCR anew, one entry per CDR3 protein. The sample includes 45,000 to 60,000 distinct CDR3 sequences, roughly 2.5% of them seen just once. Sequencing was performed on PBMCs. The receptors originated from a man aged 50-60 years with multiple sclerosis.

This clonotype was counted ten times or more. This chain links TRBV20-1 with TRBJ2-2; a possible D gene is TRBD2 (7 bases). The CDR3 extends over 16 amino acids. The ends were cut back, 1 base at V and 0 bases at J, with 12 bases in the middle. From germline, CDR1 is DFQATT and CDR2 SNEGSKA (reference sequence). CDR3 nucleotides: TGCAGTGCTAGAGCAAGGGGGGGCTCGAACACCGGGGAGCTGTTTTTT. As protein: CSARARGGSNTGELFF.

This clonotype was seen at least ten times. CDR3 in amino acids: CASSVGTADQPQHF. CDR3 coding DNA: TGTGCCAGCAGCGTAGGGACGGCGGATCAGCCCCAGCATTTT. The V call is TRBV9, the J call TRBJ1-5; D is unresolved. Between the trimmed V and J ends, which lost 0 bases and 5 bases, there was a span of 9 bases. The CDR3 covers 14 residues. Germline V gene data show CDR1 as SGDLS and CDR2 as YYNGEE.

The chain couples TRBV5-6 to TRBJ2-3; 11 bases are a match to TRBD2. This CDR3 is built from 16 residues. The junction had 6 bases not matched to a gene; V was cut back by 1 base and J by 5 bases. Germline loops: CDR1 SGHDT, CDR2 YYEEEE. The CDR3 nucleotides are TGTGCCAGCAGCTTGTACGGGACTAGCGGAAAAGATACGCAGTATTTT. It encodes CASSLYGTSGKDTQYF.

This clonotype showed up many times. The J gene is TRBJ1-1, the V gene TRBV4-3; maybe TRBD1 (5 bases). The CDR3 contains 15 residues. Germline CDR1 reads LGHNA; CDR2 reads YSLEER. Between the trimmed V and J ends, which lost 0 bases and 0 bases, there was a span of 8 bases. In nucleotides, the CDR3 is TGCGCCAGCAGCCAAGAAGGGGCTCTGAACACTGAAGCTTTCTTT. The encoded protein is CASSQEGALNTEAFF.

In this sample, this clonotype turned up a few times. A much larger clonotype is one base distant, so this may be a read error. This sequence joins TRBV24-1 and TRBJ2-1; D is ambiguous. Germline loops: CDR1 KGHDR, CDR2 SFDVKD. This CDR3 contains 11 residues. CDR3 sequence (DNA): TGTGCCACCAGTGATTATAATGCGCAGTTCTTC. This translates into CATSDYNAQFF.

The table lists this clonotype with many counts. The chain carries TRBV5-1 and TRBJ1-2; 8 bases map to TRBD1. The CDR3 consists of 14 residues. Trimming cost V 4 bases and J 11 bases; bases outside gene matches: 13. Germline CDR1 and CDR2: SGHRS and YFSETQ. The CDR3 protein is CASSETQTGVSYTF. The CDR3 DNA follows: TGCGCCAGCAGCGAAACCCAGACAGGGGTCTCTTACACCTTC.

The sample holds many counts of this clonotype. The genes are TRBV9 and TRBJ1-6; tentative D call: TRBD1 (5 bases). The CDR3 contains 15 residues. Trimming stripped 0 bases from V and 7 bases from J, with 11 bases between. The germline V gene has CDR1 SGDLS and CDR2 YYNGEE. The CDR3 nucleotides are TGTGCCAGCAGCGTAGCTCAGGGCGGCAATTCACCCCTCCACTTT. Translation gives CASSVAQGGNSPLHF.

This clonotype was recorded many times. This chain links TRBV7-2 with TRBJ2-1; D is uncertain. CDR1 and CDR2 (germline): SGHTA, FQGNSA. V was shortened by 5 bases and J by 8 bases, with 13 bases between the two germline ends. This CDR3 comprises 13 residues. The CDR3 coding sequence is TGTGCCAGCAGCCTCTCTCCTCGAGATGAGCAGTTCTTC. Translation gives CASSLSPRDEQFF.

This clonotype was seen at least ten times. The V call is TRBV20-1, the J call TRBJ2-3; D possibly corresponds to TRBD1 (6 bases). V was pared by 6 bases and J by 2 bases, with 9 bases between. CDR3 length: 12 residues. The V gene's germline CDR1 is DFQATT and CDR2 SNEGSKA (reference sequence). For the CDR3, the DNA is TGCAGTGCCGGGACAAACACAGATACGCAGTATTTT. This codes for CSAGTNTDTQYF.

Ten or more counts support this clonotype. V and J are TRBV6-5 and TRBJ1-4; 9 bases agree with TRBD1. The CDR3 runs to 13 residues. The germline CDR1 and CDR2 sequences are MNHEY and SVGAGI. V gave up 6 bases and J gave up 11 bases; unmatched junction bases: 7. This chain's CDR3 is CASSGGTGHKLFF. CDR3 nucleotide sequence: TGTGCCAGCAGCGGGGGGACAGGGCATAAACTGTTTTTT.